This entry is about one TCR beta chain. Antigen specificity is unknown. Sample time point: recipient sample about 28 days before transplant, after cytoreduction. Blood collection times were about day -28 and days 30, 100, 180 posttransplant. These data come from a study of T cell clonotyping in hematopoietic cell transplantation. Sequencing used immunoSEQ multiplex PCR; TCRdb keeps in-frame clones, though not all of them. The repertoire holds 75,000 to 95,000 clones, with approximately 95% as singletons. Notes on the study in general: Higher Inverse Simpson Index values in graft donor and pretransplant recipient predicted broader posttransplant TCR diversity. At the given depth, recipient repertoires were over 95% de novo clonotypes.

V was cut by 0 bases and J by 4 bases, with 13 bases left in between. This CDR3 contains 15 residues. Germline CDR1 and CDR2: KGHSH and LQKENI. This material consisted of peripheral blood mononuclear cells, taken before stem cell transplant. This chain joins TRBV18 and TRBJ2-7; D is perhaps TRBD2 (6 bases). The origin of this receptor is a woman in her fifties or sixties with acute myeloid leukemia. Some clones in this sample may be carry-over from other donors' samples. The CDR3 loop is CASSPPSAGTYEQYF. The CDR3, as DNA: TGTGCCAGCTCACCACCTTCTGCTGGGACTTACGAGCAGTACTTC.